The 30 T cell receptor beta chains below come from one sample, sequenced in a study of blood T cell repertoires in COVID-19. Sequencing used immunoSEQ multiplex PCR; TCRdb keeps in-frame clones, though not all of them. The repertoire holds 150,000 to 200,000 clones, about nine tenths seen once, with 3.9% in the top ten. The sample consisted of peripheral blood. The receptor set was obtained from an older woman who had recovered from COVID-19.

The genes are TRBV3-1 (or the pseudogene TRBV3-2) and TRBJ2-5, with D possibly TRBD1 on 6 matching bases. Germline values: CDR1 LGHDT, CDR2 YNNKEL (reference sequence). The CDR3 length is 14 residues. V gave up 2 bases and J gave up 5 bases, with 12 bases separating them. CDR3 in DNA: TGTGCCAGCAGCCAACCGCAGGGGACGGAGACCCAGTACTTC. This encodes CASSQPQGTETQYF.

The V gene is TRBV5-5, the J gene TRBJ1-1, with 7 nucleotides matching TRBD1. The CDR3 totals 14 residues. Per the germline V gene, CDR1 is SGHKS and CDR2 is YYEKEE (reference sequence). The V and J ends lost 4 bases and 7 bases, in that order; junction bases with no gene match: 10. The CDR3 DNA follows: TGTGCCAGCAGCCAGGGACAGACCTACTATGAAGCTTTCTTT. Encoded protein: CASSQGQTYYEAFF.

The chain employs TRBV11-2 and TRBJ1-3; perhaps TRBD1 as D (6 bases). Trimming shortened V by 5 bases and J by 7 bases, and 18 bases separated the two germline ends. There are 15 residues in the CDR3. Germline assignment: CDR1 SGHAT and CDR2 FQNNGV. CDR3: CASSATTGSVNTIYF. The CDR3 bases are TGTGCCAGCAGCGCGACGACAGGCTCGGTGAACACCATATATTTT.

The V and J genes are TRBV10-3 and TRBJ2-2; 10 bases map to TRBD1. CDR1 and CDR2 from the germline V gene are ENHRY and SYGVKD. The V and J ends lost 6 bases and 6 bases, in that order; junction bases with no gene match: 4. The CDR3 runs 14 residues. The CDR3 nucleotides are TGTGCCATCAGGCCGGGACAGGGGTCCGGGGAGCTGTTTTTT. Protein: CAIRPGQGSGELFF.

The count of this clone is one. The CDR3 coding sequence is TGTGCCAGCAGTCCACTGGGACAGGGGAGCGCTGAAGCTTTCTTT. It encodes CASSPLGQGSAEAFF. V gene TRBV2 combines with J gene TRBJ1-1; 10 bases map to TRBD1. V was pared by 5 bases and J by 6 bases, with 9 bases of the junction left unmatched. CDR1 SNHLY and CDR2 FYNNEI come from the germline V gene. The CDR3 sequence is 15 residues long.

The chain couples TRBV7-2 to TRBJ2-7; possibly TRBD1 for D (6 bases). Germline V gene data show CDR1 as SGHTA and CDR2 as FQGNSA. There are 12 residues in the CDR3. The ends were cut back, 3 bases at V and 3 bases at J, with 6 bases in the middle. The CDR3 sequence: CASSLTGYEQYF. The DNA for the CDR3 is TGTGCCAGCAGCTTGACAGGCTACGAGCAGTACTTC. The complete variable domain, with remaining parts taken from reference TRBV7-2 and TRBJ2-7, reads GAGVSQSPSNKVTEKGKDVELRCDPISGHTALYWYRQSLGQGLEFLIYFQGNSAPDKSGLPSDRFSAERTGGSVSTLTIQRTQQEDSAVYLCASSLTGYEQYFGPGTRLTVT.

The genes are TRBV27 and TRBJ1-4, with D tentatively TRBD1 (6 bases). The CDR3 contains 16 residues. V was pared by 6 bases and J by 0 bases, with 14 bases between. In germline, CDR1 is MNHEY, CDR2 SMNVEV (reference sequence). The CDR3 here is CASRARGAATNEKLFF. CDR3 nucleotide sequence: TGTGCCAGCAGGGCCCGGGGGGCCGCAACTAATGAAAAACTGTTTTTT.

This sequence joins TRBV10-1 and TRBJ1-2; the match to TRBD1 covers 8 bases. This CDR3 region has 14 residues. Germline assignment: CDR1 WNHNN and CDR2 SYGVQD (reference sequence). The junction had 7 bases not matched to a gene; V was cut back by 3 bases and J by 7 bases. CDR3 loop: CASSEDRGLGGYTF. The CDR3 DNA is TGCGCCAGCAGTGAAGACAGGGGATTAGGTGGCTACACCTTC.

Details on this clone: Other nucleotide sequences from this sample produce the same CDR3. This chain connects TRBV5-1 to TRBJ2-7, with D possibly being TRBD1 (7 bases). Germline assignment: CDR1 SGHRS and CDR2 YFSETQ. Trimming left V 0 bases short and J 7 bases short, with 14 bases between. The CDR3 has 14 residues. In DNA form, the CDR3 reads TGCGCCAGCAGCTTGGTAGGGGGCGCGGGGGAGCAGTACTTC. Its translation is CASSLVGGAGEQYF.

The chain links TRBV5-1 to TRBJ1-1; 7 nucleotides line up with TRBD1. V lost 4 bases and J lost 7; bases outside the gene matches: 13. Per the germline V gene, CDR1 is SGHRS and CDR2 is YFSETQ. CDR3 length equals 15 residues. CDR3 protein: CASSTEGQDSIEAFF. In DNA form, the CDR3 reads TGCGCCAGCAGCACCGAAGGACAGGATTCTATTGAAGCTTTCTTT.

The chain recombines TRBV30 with TRBJ2-2; 8 bases are shared with TRBD1. The CDR3 is 15 amino acids. With 3 bases clipped from V and 5 bases from J, the junction kept 8 bases outside the gene matches. Looked up from germline, CDR1 is GTSNPN and CDR2 is SVGIG (reference sequence). The CDR3 DNA reads TGTGCCTGGAGGGCAGGGGGCGCAGGGACCGGGGAGCTGTTTTTT. Translating gives CAWRAGGAGTGELFF.

V is TRBV7-6 and J is TRBJ1-3; D is unclear. CDR1 and CDR2 from the germline V gene are SGHVS and FNYEAQ. This CDR3 comprises 15 residues. V was cut by 5 bases and J by 2 bases, with 13 bases left in between. CDR3 region: CASSPQEMAGNTIYF. Written as DNA, the CDR3 is TGTGCCAGCAGCCCCCAAGAGATGGCTGGAAACACCATATATTTT.

The chain is built from TRBV5-6 and TRBJ1-1, with D uncertain. Trimming took 6 bases from V and 1 from J, leaving 10 bases between them. CDR1 and CDR2 from the germline V gene are SGHDT and YYEEEE. The CDR3 sequence is 13 residues long. The CDR3 protein is CASIEQPNTEAFF. DNA for the CDR3: TGTGCCAGCATTGAACAGCCGAACACTGAAGCTTTCTTT.

The chain has TRBV18 and TRBJ1-5; 10 positions match TRBD1. Per the germline V gene, CDR1 is KGHSH and CDR2 is LQKENI. The CDR3 extends over 16 amino acids. The V gene end was trimmed by 5 bases and the J gene end by 6 bases; junction bases not matched to a gene: 10. CDR3 coding DNA: TGTGCCAGCTCATCTCGACAGGGGGCTGAGGGTCAGCCCCAGCATTTT. This encodes CASSSRQGAEGQPQHF.

The chain carries TRBV27 and TRBJ2-7, with 13 bases that match TRBD2. The V segment lost 1 base and the J segment 7 bases; nucleotides outside the gene matches: 7. This CDR3 region has 16 residues. Germline loops: CDR1 MNHEY, CDR2 SMNVEV (reference sequence). DNA of the CDR3: TGTGCCAGCAGTTTATATACTAGCGGGGGGGCCGGGGAGCAGTACTTC. Protein: CASSLYTSGGAGEQYF.

The V call is TRBV24-1, the J call TRBJ2-3, with a tentative D call TRBD1 (6 bases). This CDR3 is 15 amino acids long. Per the germline V gene, CDR1 is KGHDR and CDR2 is SFDVKD. The germline V and J ends were trimmed by 5 bases and 1 base, with 12 bases remaining between them. CDR3 sequence reads: CATSGQGYRTDTQYF. As DNA, the CDR3 is TGTGCCACCAGTGGTCAGGGGTATCGCACAGATACGCAGTATTTT.

V gene TRBV29-1 combines with J gene TRBJ1-2; D perhaps matches TRBD1 (5 bases). Trimming removed 6 bases from V and 8 bases from J, with 25 bases in between. CDR1 is SQVTM, CDR2 ANQGSEA, per germline. The CDR3 spans 15 residues. DNA of the CDR3: TGCAGCGTCTCCCCGAGACAGCAGACGCTCGGAGGCTACACCTTC. This translates into CSVSPRQQTLGGYTF.

The chain is built from TRBV7-9 and TRBJ1-2; D gene ambiguous. Germline CDR1 is SEHNR and CDR2 is FQNEAQ (reference sequence). V was trimmed by 0 bases and J by 7 bases, leaving 18 bases between them. The CDR3 is 16 amino acids. CDR3: CASSLAVMVADGGYTF. As DNA, the CDR3 is TGTGCCAGCAGCTTAGCGGTAATGGTAGCAGATGGTGGCTACACCTTC.

The V and J genes are TRBV3-1 (or the pseudogene TRBV3-2) and TRBJ2-3; the D is unclear. The CDR3 is 14 amino acids. The V and J ends lost 0 bases and 0 bases respectively, with 4 bases between them. The germline V gene encodes CDR1 LGHDT and CDR2 YNNKEL (reference sequence). In DNA form, the CDR3 reads TGTGCCAGCAGCCAAGATCCTAGCACAGATACGCAGTATTTT. It codes for CASSQDPSTDTQYF.

This clone appeared a single time. The J gene is TRBJ1-1, the V gene TRBV10-1; D might be TRBD1 (6 bases). V was trimmed by 8 bases and J by 1 base, leaving 20 bases between them. CDR1 is WNHNN and CDR2 is SYGVQD in the germline V gene (reference sequence). The CDR3 consists of 16 residues. The CDR3 DNA follows: TGCGCCAGCTTATCACAGGGTATACCAGGGAACACTGAAGCTTTCTTT. Its protein is CASLSQGIPGNTEAFF.

The chain is built from TRBV18 and TRBJ2-3; 7 bases are shared with TRBD1. Per the germline V gene, CDR1 is KGHSH and CDR2 is LQKENI. This CDR3 contains 15 residues. The V segment lost 5 bases and the J segment 3 bases; nucleotides outside the gene matches: 8. The CDR3 protein is CASSTRQGETDTQYF. CDR3 bases: TGTGCCAGCTCAACAAGACAGGGTGAGACAGATACGCAGTATTTT.

This chain connects TRBV5-1 to TRBJ2-6, with D uncertain. CDR1 and CDR2 (germline): SGHRS, YFSETQ. The CDR3 is 15 amino acids. The ends were cut back, 2 bases at V and 1 base at J, with 7 bases in the middle. CDR3 sequence (DNA): TGCGCCAGCAGCTTAACACGATCTGGGGCCAACGTCCTGACTTTC. Translating gives CASSLTRSGANVLTF.

This clone was observed a handful of times. The rearrangement uses TRBV5-1 and TRBJ2-7; weak D call: TRBD1 (6 bases). Germline-derived CDR1 and CDR2 are SGHRS and YFSETQ. This CDR3 has 14 residues. V lost 5 bases, J lost 0 bases, and 12 bases lay in between. CDR3 nucleotide sequence: TGCGCCAGCAGTGAACAGGGTAGCTCCTACGAGCAGTACTTC. Translated, it gives CASSEQGSSYEQYF. Together with reference TRBV5-1 and TRBJ2-7, the CDR3 gives the full variable domain: KAGVTQTPRYLIKTRGQQVTLSCSPISGHRSVSWYQQTPGQGLQFLFEYFSETQRNKGNFPGRFSGRQFSNSRSEMNVSTLELGDSALYLCASSEQGSSYEQYFGPGTRLTVT.

The chain is built from TRBV3-1 (or the pseudogene TRBV3-2) and TRBJ1-3; 7 bases are shared with TRBD1. This CDR3 has 13 residues. Germline CDR1 is LGHDT and CDR2 is YNNKEL (reference sequence). Losses at the gene ends were 1 base for V and 8 bases for J; bases not matched to a gene: 2. The CDR3 region is CASSQGQGHTIYF. In DNA, the CDR3 is TGTGCCAGCAGCCAAGGACAGGGACACACCATATATTTT.

The CDR3: CASSPRHGRYEQYF. The CDR3 nucleotides read TGTGCCAGTAGCCCCCGCCACGGGAGGTACGAGCAGTACTTC. The chain recombines TRBV19 with TRBJ2-7; 7 nucleotides align to TRBD2. V shed 6 bases, J shed 4 bases, and the junction held 9 bases outside the gene matches. This CDR3 is 14 amino acids long. Germline lookup yields CDR1 LNHDA and CDR2 SQIVND (reference sequence).

The J gene is TRBJ1-4, the V gene TRBV5-8, with D unresolved. V was trimmed by 3 bases and J by 17 bases, leaving 26 bases between them. This CDR3 comprises 15 residues. CDR1 is SGHTS, CDR2 YDEGEE, per germline. CDR3 DNA sequence: TGTGCCAGCAGCTCCACTAGGACTGGGAACGAAATCCATTTTTTT. Amino acids: CASSSTRTGNEIHFF.

This chain joins TRBV7-8 and TRBJ1-4; a weak D match, TRBD1 (6 bases). The CDR3 has 16 residues. Germline CDR1 reads SGHVS; CDR2 reads FQNEAQ. Trimming removed 6 bases from V and 3 bases from J, with 17 bases in between. The DNA of the CDR3 is TGTGCCAGCAGTTTATTAAGGGGGAGGGCTAATGAAAAACTGTTTTTT. It codes for CASSLLRGRANEKLFF. The whole variable domain, remainder taken from reference TRBV7-8 and TRBJ1-4, is GAGVSQSPRYKVAKRGQDVALRCDPISGHVSLFWYQQALGQGPEFLTYFQNEAQLDKSGLPSDRFFAERPEGSVSTLKIQRTQQEDSAVYLCASSLLRGRANEKLFFGSGTQLSVL.

The rearrangement uses TRBV29-1 and TRBJ2-3; TRBD2 is a possible D gene (6 bases). Germline lookup yields CDR1 SQVTM and CDR2 ANQGSEA. V was trimmed by 8 bases and J by 8 bases, leaving 23 bases between them. The CDR3 consists of 14 residues. CDR3 loop: CSYRAGPTRGTQYF. CDR3 sequence (DNA): TGCAGCTATCGTGCGGGGCCCACGAGAGGTACGCAGTATTTT.

This chain uses TRBV5-1 with TRBJ1-4, with D maybe TRBD1 (6 bases). V shed 4 bases and J shed 2 bases, with 9 bases lying between them. There are 14 residues in the CDR3. Germline CDR1 and CDR2: SGHRS and YFSETQ. The CDR3 loop is CASSEQGTNEKLFF. The CDR3 DNA reads TGCGCCAGCAGCGAACAGGGCACTAATGAAAAACTGTTTTTT.

CDR3 bases: TGTGCCAGCAGCGTGGGGGCCGGGAACCAAGAGACCCAGTACTTC. It encodes CASSVGAGNQETQYF. The rearrangement links TRBV9 to TRBJ2-5, with D possibly being TRBD1 (6 bases). This CDR3 has 15 amino acids. V lost 2 bases, J lost 0 bases, and 11 bases lay in between. Germline loops: CDR1 SGDLS, CDR2 YYNGEE.